This T cell receptor beta chain was retrieved from a study of siplizumab effects on memory and regulatory T cells (dated by TCRdb to between 2017 and 2020). Regarding the research as a whole: The study looked at the effect of siplizumab, an anti-CD2 antibody, on alloreactive T-cell subsets in allogeneic mixed lymphocyte reactions made from human PBMCs. Findings and caveats that apply to the study as a whole: About 80-96% of proliferating CD4+ or CD8+ clones could not be given a naive or memory phenotype. Unstimulated naive T cells appeared to be more diverse than memory T cells, and naive cells seemed to make a substantial contribution to the alloresponse. Sequences below about 10^-5 frequency were poorly captured, so only a minor fraction of alloreactive clones could be mapped to unstimulated subsets. No functional confirmation was obtained for the suppressive function of proliferating Tregs from siplizumab cultures. Of the alloreactive CD4+ clones that could be mapped, the Treg-derived share averaged approximately 69% with siplizumab compared with 26.9% in control reactions. The cumulative frequency of alloreactive sequences that could be traced back to unstimulated CD4+ memory T cells was significantly reduced by siplizumab.

Sorted unstimulated T cells and proliferating T cells recovered from mixed lymphocyte reactions were subjected to TCRbeta CDR3 sequencing. Fresh whole blood from approximately ten HLA-typed healthy donors was used to isolate PBMCs. Unstimulated CD4+ non-regulatory T cells were FACS-sorted to map the origin of alloreactive clones. To prepare the library, the immunoSEQ multiplex PCR assay was applied. The deep sequencing platform assayed about 90,000 TCR templates per sample. Genomic DNA extracted from sorted T cells was used for TCRbeta CDR3 sequencing. In the original analysis: The R programming language was used for clonal analysis of the TCRbeta CDR3 data. Unstimulated samples were compared with post-reaction CFSE-low samples to define alloreactive CD4+ and CD8+ clones. Alloreactive CD4+ clones were assigned to regulatory or non-regulatory origin by matching sequences to sorted unstimulated Treg and non-Treg repertoires. What TCRdb holds here is the immuneACCESS table cut down to in-frame rearrangements. Part of the clones is not present; checked against another copy, under half of the missing clones reflect an unresolved V gene, and the others are unexplained. D and trimming were read from the DNA, whereas the V and J calls and clone size are those reported in that table. Present in this sample are about 100,000 clones, about 95% of which were seen just once. The biggest ten clones account for 1% to 1.5% of the sample.

In the case of this clone: Its specific antigen is unknown. Base qualities were left out, and no much larger clone turns up one base away.

From the cysteine through the phenylalanine, the CDR3 covers 13 amino acids. Left in the record is the CDR3 DNA by itself, 39 bases read in frame from the first base. Based on the germline V gene, the CDR1 and CDR2 sequences are SGHAT and FQNNGV. At the junction V is shortened by 4 bases and J by 5 bases, with 9 bases in between. This sequence uses TRBV11-2 and TRBJ1-5; the D segment cannot be called with confidence. The sequence derives from a human donor in good health. Sequenced material: non-Treg CD4+ T cells sorted from blood. The label giving this sample's cell subset or site can be read as: FACS-sorted unstimulated CD4+ non-regulatory T cells. The nucleotide sequence is TGTGCCAGCAGCTCCATGCCCGATCAGCCCCAGCATTTT. Translation gives CASSSMPDQPQHF.